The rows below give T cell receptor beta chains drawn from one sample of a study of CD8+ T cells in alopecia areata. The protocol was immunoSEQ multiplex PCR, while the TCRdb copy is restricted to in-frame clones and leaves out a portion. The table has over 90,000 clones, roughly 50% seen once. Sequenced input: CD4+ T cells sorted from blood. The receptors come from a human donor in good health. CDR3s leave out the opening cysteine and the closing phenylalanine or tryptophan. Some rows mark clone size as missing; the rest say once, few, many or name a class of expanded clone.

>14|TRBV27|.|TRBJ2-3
ASSLNAGIRTDTQY
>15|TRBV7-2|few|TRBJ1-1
ASRAGMSAAEYTEAF
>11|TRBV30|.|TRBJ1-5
AWSVYSNQPQH
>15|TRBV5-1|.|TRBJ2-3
ASSLAGGRESTDTQY
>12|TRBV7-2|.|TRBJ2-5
ASSRLPGLETQY
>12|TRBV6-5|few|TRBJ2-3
ASRRGGSTDTQY
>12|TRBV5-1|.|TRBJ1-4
ASSFGQGMEKLF
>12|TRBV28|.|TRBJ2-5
ASSPWVNQETQY
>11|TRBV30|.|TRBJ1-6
AWSGQGNSPLH
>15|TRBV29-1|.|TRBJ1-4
SVGVGRVQTTNEKLF
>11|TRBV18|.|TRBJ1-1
ASSPRENTEAF
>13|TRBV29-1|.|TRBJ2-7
SVRQRLATDYEQY
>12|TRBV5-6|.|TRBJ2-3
ASSSTRGPDTQY
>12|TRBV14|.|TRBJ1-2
ASSTQRSSYGYT
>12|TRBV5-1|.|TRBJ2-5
ASSLVVGRETQY
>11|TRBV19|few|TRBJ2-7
ASSGSGGYEQY
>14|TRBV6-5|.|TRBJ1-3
ASSYSDRSSGNTIY
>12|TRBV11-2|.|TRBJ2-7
ASSLGDRAYEQY
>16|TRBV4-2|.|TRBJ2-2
ASSQDLMRQLNTGELF
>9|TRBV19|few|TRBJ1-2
ASTGNYGYT
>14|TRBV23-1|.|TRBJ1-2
ASSQSLRKPGRGYT
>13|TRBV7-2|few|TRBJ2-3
ASSLYGTSTDTQY
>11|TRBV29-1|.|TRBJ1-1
SVAGQGGTEAF
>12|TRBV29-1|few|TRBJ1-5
SVSGGQSNQPQH
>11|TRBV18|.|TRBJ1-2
ASSLRQEDGYT
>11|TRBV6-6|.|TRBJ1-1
ASNVQGDSEAF
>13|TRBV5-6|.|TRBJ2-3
ASSFASGGTDTQY
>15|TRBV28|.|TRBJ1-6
ASSSEGKGVYNSPLH
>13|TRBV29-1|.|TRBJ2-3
SVVKQGNPTDTQY
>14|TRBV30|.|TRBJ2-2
AWSPLGWGGSGELF
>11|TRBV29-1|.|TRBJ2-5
SVVFPSQETQY
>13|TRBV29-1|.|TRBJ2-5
SVVRTSGGGETQY
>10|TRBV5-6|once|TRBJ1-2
ASSSGVVGYT
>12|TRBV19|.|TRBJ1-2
ASSRGHYNYGYT
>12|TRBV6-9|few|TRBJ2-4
ASSYWLPKNIQY
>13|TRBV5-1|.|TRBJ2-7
ASAQGDRGAYEQY
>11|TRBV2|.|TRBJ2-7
ASSGQSQGEQY
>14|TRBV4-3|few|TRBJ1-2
ASSQERDLISYGYT
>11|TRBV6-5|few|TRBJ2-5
ASTPMAGQTQY
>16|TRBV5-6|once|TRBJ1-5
ASSKGRLGEDINQPQH
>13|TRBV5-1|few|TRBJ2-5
ASSLSWGIQETQY
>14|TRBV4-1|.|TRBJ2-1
ASSQGLKAIYNEQF
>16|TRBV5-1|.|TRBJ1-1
ASSLFGTGTGLNTEAF
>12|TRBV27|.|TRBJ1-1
ASRRMGGLAEAF
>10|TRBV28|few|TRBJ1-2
ASSRRGYGYT
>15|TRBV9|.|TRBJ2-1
ASSVGFPGQGYNEQF
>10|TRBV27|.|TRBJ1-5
ARGDRDQPQH
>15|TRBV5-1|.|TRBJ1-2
ASSPSPSGASNYGYT
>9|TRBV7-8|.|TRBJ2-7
ASSEQYEQY
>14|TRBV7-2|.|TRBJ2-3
ASSLASLAGLDTQY
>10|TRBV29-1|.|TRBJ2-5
SVGLAQETQY
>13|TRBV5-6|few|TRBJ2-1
ASSLSSGGYNEQF
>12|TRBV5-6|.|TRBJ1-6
ASSADSGNSPLH